One and the same sample provided the 8 T cell receptor beta chains below, sequenced in a study of brain T cells in children with intractable seizures. Profiled with immunoSEQ multiplex PCR; TCRdb holds only in-frame clones, not every one. The data show 300,000 to 400,000 clones, over 90% seen once. The sample's time point: blood from clinic visit 5 months post-surgery; TSC patient then seizure free. The sample here was peripheral blood, taken 4 to 5 months after surgery. These receptors were collected from a boy under three years old with tuberous sclerosis and intractable seizures.

V and J are TRBV30 and TRBJ2-2; 9 nucleotides align to TRBD1. Germline V gene data show CDR1 as GTSNPN and CDR2 as SVGIG (reference sequence). V lost 2 bases and J lost 6; bases outside the gene matches: 13. The CDR3 is 17 residues long. The CDR3 DNA sequence: TGTGCCTGGAGTTCAGGGGGGACAGGGCGAAGGGCCGGGGAGCTGTTTTTT. This gives the protein CAWSSGGTGRRAGELFF.

The V gene is TRBV28, the J gene TRBJ2-5; D uncertain. V lost 7 bases to trimming and J lost 1 base, with 16 bases between them. The CDR3 loop spans 15 amino acids. Germline V gene data show CDR1 as MDHEN and CDR2 as SYDVKM. CDR3 sequence (DNA): TGTGCCAGCACCCCCAAGAGGCGTACCCAAGAGACCCAGTACTTC. Translation: CASTPKRRTQETQYF.

The DNA of the CDR3 is TGTGCCAGTAGAAACGTGGAAGTAAGGTACAATGAGCAGTTCTTC. Its protein product is CASRNVEVRYNEQFF. The V gene is TRBV6-5, the J gene TRBJ2-1; D not resolved. V gave up 9 bases and J gave up 4 bases, with 19 bases separating them. Per germline, CDR1 MNHEY and CDR2 SVGAGI. The CDR3 runs to 15 residues.

The rearrangement uses TRBV19 and TRBJ2-7; 8 bases are a match to TRBD1. The J segment lost 3 bases and the V segment lost 4 bases, leaving 11 bases of the junction unmatched. This CDR3 contains 16 residues. Germline assignment: CDR1 LNHDA and CDR2 SQIVND (reference sequence). The CDR3 region has the DNA TGTGCCAGTAGTACCGCAGGGGGCCCAGCAAACTACGAGCAGTACTTC. It codes for CASSTAGGPANYEQYF.

The V call is TRBV2, the J call TRBJ1-4; D is possibly TRBD1 (6 bases). Trimming took off 5 bases at V and 7 bases at J, with 17 bases between the two ends. Germline assignment: CDR1 SNHLY and CDR2 FYNNEI. This CDR3 is built from 15 residues. The CDR3 DNA sequence: TGTGCCAGCAGTCCTCCTGGGGGGCGCGGTGAAAAACTGTTTTTT. It is translated as CASSPPGGRGEKLFF.

This clone was detected a few times. The chain joins TRBV25-1 to TRBJ1-2; 9 positions agree with TRBD1. This CDR3 is built from 16 residues. The germline gives CDR1 MGHDK, CDR2 SYGVNS. The trim removed 2 bases at V and 4 bases at J, leaving 8 bases unmatched. CDR3 amino acids: CASSEPTDRGTYGYTF. For the CDR3, the DNA is TGTGCCAGCAGTGAACCCACTGACAGGGGGACCTATGGCTACACCTTC.

The J gene is TRBJ2-2, the V gene TRBV19, with 8 bases lining up with TRBD1. Trimming removed 3 bases from V and 6 bases from J; junction bases left unmatched: 9. Germline CDR1 and CDR2: LNHDA and SQIVND (reference sequence). CDR3 length: 16 residues. The CDR3 DNA follows: TGTGCCAGTAGTATGGAGACAGGGGTCGGCGCCGGGGAGCTGTTTTTT. Translation: CASSMETGVGAGELFF.

The rearrangement links TRBV7-3 to TRBJ2-3, with D perhaps matching TRBD2 (5 bases). CDR3 length: 15 residues. Germline CDR1 reads SGHTA; CDR2 reads FQGTGA. Trimming shortened V by 5 bases and J by 0 bases, and 12 bases separated the two germline ends. The CDR3 nucleotides read TGTGCCAGCAGCCCCCACCGGACTAGCACAGATACGCAGTATTTT. Its translation is CASSPHRTSTDTQYF.